This T cell receptor beta chain comes out of a study of blood T cell repertoires in COVID-19. Study details: Material from acute and convalescent COVID-19 was sourced from the United States, Italy and Spain. PBMCs, B-cell-depleted T cells, or T cells were the source of the cDNA or gDNA that made up the material.

The ends were cut back, 7 bases at V and 5 bases at J, with 11 bases in the middle. This CDR3 comprises 13 residues. Germline assignment: CDR1 PRHDT and CDR2 FYEKMQ (reference sequence). Per the original data handling: Amplified reference gene primers provided the basis for estimating nucleated cell counts. Sequencing was performed with immunoSEQ multiplex PCR; in TCRdb, only in-frame clones are kept and a portion is missing. V and J calls plus clone size are reproduced from that table; the DNA served to infer D and trimming. The table shows roughly 250,000 clones, with under 90% occurring only once.

Sample: peripheral blood. The receptor's source is a human donor in a cohort sampled during active COVID-19. This rearrangement joins TRBV13 to TRBJ2-2; D is uncertain. CDR3 in DNA: TGTGCCAGCACCTCTCAGAAGACCGGGGAGCTGTTTTTT. It yields the protein CASTSQKTGELFF.